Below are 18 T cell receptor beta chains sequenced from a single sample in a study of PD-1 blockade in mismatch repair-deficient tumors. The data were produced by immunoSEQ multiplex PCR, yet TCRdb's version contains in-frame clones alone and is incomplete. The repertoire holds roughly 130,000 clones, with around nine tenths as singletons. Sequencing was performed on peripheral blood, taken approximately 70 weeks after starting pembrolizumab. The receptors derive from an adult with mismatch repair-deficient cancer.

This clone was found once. The CDR3 protein is CASSLVGLAVEQFF. Here the CDR3 DNA reads TGTGCCAGCAGCTTAGTTGGACTAGCGGTTGAGCAGTTCTTC. The genes are TRBV7-9 and TRBJ2-1, with 10 bases aligning to TRBD2. The V segment lost 1 base and the J segment 9 bases; nucleotides outside the gene matches: 3. CDR1 is SEHNR and CDR2 is FQNEAQ in the germline V gene (reference sequence). The CDR3 length is 14 residues.

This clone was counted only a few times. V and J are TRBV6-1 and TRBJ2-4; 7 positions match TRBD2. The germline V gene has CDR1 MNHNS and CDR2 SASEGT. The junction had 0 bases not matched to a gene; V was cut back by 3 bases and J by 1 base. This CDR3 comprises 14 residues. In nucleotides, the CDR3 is TGTGCCAGCAGTGAGGGGGGGGCCAAAAACATTCAGTACTTC. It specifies CASSEGGAKNIQYF.

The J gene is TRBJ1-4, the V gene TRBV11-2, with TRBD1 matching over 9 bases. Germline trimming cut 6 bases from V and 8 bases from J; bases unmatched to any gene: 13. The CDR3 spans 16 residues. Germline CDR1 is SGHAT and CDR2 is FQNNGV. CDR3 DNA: TGTGCCAGCAGGCTAAGGGCGGACAGGGGACGGGAAAAACTGTTTTTT. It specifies CASRLRADRGREKLFF.

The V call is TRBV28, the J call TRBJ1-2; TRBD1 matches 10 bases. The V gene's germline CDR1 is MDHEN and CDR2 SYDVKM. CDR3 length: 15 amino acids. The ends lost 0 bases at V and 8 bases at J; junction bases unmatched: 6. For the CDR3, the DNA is TGTGCCAGCAGTTTATGGGGGGACAGGGGTTCAGGCTACACCTTC. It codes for CASSLWGDRGSGYTF.

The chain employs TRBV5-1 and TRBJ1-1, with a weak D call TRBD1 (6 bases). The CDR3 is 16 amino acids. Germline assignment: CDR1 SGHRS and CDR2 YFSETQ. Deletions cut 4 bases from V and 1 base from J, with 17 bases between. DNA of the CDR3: TGCGCCAGCAGCCGGGGGGCTCGGCTGGCGAACACTGAAGCTTTCTTT. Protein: CASSRGARLANTEAFF.

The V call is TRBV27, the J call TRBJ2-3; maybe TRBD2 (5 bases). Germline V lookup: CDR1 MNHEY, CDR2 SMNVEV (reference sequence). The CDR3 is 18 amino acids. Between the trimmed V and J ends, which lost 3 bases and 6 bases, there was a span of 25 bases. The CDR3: CASSLALPGFAFNDTQYF. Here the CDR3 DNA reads TGTGCCAGCAGTTTGGCCCTGCCGGGGTTCGCTTTCAATGATACGCAGTATTTT.

CDR3 residues: CSVEGQGASEAFF. The CDR3, as DNA: TGCAGCGTTGAGGGACAGGGGGCCTCTGAAGCTTTCTTT. The genes are TRBV29-1 and TRBJ1-1; 12 bases align to TRBD1. Germline V gives CDR1 SQVTM, CDR2 ANQGSEA. The CDR3 has 13 amino acids. The V gene end was trimmed by 3 bases and the J gene end by 6 bases; junction bases not matched to a gene: 2. Based on the CDR3 plus reference TRBV29-1 and TRBJ1-1, the full variable domain is SAVISQKPSRDICQRGTSLTIQCQVDSQVTMMFWYRQQPGQSLTLIATANQGSEATYESGFVIDKFPISRPNLTFSTLTVSNMSPEDSSIYLCSVEGQGASEAFFGQGTRLTVV.

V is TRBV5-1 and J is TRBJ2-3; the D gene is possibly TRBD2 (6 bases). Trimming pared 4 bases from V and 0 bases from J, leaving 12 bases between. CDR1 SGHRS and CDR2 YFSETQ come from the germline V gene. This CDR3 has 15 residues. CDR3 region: CASSPRGFSTDTQYF. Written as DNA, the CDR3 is TGCGCCAGCAGCCCCCGGGGGTTCAGCACAGATACGCAGTATTTT.

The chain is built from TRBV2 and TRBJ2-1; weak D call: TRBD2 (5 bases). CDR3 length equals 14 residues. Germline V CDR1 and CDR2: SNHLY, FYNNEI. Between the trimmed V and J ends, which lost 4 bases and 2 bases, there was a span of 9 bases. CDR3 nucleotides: TGTGCCAGCAGTGGAGGGAAGACCTACAATGAGCAGTTCTTC. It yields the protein CASSGGKTYNEQFF.

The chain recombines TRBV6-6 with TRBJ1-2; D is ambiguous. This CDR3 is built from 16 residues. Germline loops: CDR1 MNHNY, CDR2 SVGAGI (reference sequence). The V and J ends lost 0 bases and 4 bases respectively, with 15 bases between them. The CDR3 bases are TGTGCCAGCAGTTACTCCTCGGACGGTAGAATCTATGGCTACACCTTC. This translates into CASSYSSDGRIYGYTF.

The CDR3 DNA reads as TGTGCCAGCAGCTTATCTAGCGGGGGTAACTACTACGAGCAGTACTTC. Translated, it gives CASSLSSGGNYYEQYF. The gene calls are TRBV11-3 and TRBJ2-7; 10 bases agree with TRBD2. This CDR3 comprises 16 residues. CDR1 and CDR2 from the germline V gene are SGHNT and YENEEA. V was clipped by 2 bases and J by 3 bases; unmatched bases: 7.

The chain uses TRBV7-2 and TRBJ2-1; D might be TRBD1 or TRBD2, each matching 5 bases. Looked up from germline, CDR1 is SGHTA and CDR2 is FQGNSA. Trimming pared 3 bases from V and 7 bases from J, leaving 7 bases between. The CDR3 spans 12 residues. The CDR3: CASSLGVNEQFF. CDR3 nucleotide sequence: TGTGCCAGCAGCTTGGGGGTGAATGAGCAGTTCTTC.

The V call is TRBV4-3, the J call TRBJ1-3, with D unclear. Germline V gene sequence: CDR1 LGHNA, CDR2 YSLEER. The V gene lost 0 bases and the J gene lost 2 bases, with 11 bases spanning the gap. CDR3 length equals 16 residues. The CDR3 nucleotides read TGCGCCAGCAGCCAAGATGCGAGGGAGGCTGGAAACACCATATATTTT. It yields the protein CASSQDAREAGNTIYF.

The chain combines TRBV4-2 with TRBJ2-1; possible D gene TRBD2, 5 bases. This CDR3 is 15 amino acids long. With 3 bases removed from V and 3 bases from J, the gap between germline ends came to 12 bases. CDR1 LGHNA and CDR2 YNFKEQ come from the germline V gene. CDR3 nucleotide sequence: TGTGCCAGCAGCCAGGGGAGTCCCCTCTACAATGAGCAGTTCTTC. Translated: CASSQGSPLYNEQFF.

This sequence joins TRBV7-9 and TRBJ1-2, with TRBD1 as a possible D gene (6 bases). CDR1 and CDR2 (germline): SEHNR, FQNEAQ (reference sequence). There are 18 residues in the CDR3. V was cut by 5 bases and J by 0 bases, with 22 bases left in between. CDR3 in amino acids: CASSRSSPQGPSNYGYTF. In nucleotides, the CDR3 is TGTGCCAGCAGCAGGTCGAGCCCCCAGGGGCCCTCTAACTATGGCTACACCTTC. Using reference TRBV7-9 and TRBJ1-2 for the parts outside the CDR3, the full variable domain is DTGVSQNPRHKITKRGQNVTFRCDPISEHNRLYWYRQTLGQGPEFLTYFQNEAQLEKSRLLSDRFSAERPKGSFSTLEIQRTEQGDSAMYLCASSRSSPQGPSNYGYTFGSGTRLTVV.

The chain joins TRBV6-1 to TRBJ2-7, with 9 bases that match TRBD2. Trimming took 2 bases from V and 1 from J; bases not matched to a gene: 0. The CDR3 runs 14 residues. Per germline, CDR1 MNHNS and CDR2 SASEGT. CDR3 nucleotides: TGTGCCAGCAGTGAAAGCGGGAGGTCCTACGAGCAGTACTTC. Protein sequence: CASSESGRSYEQYF.

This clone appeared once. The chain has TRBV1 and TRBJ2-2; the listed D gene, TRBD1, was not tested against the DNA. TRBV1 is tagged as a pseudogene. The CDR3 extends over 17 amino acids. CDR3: CTSSQALYRVGTGELFF. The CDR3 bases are TGCACCAGCAGCCAAGCCCTCTACAGGGTTGGCACCGGGGAGCTGTTTTTT.

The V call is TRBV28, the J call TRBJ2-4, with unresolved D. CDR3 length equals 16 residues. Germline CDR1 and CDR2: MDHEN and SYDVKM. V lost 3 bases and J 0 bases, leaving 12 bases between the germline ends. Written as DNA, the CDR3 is TGTGCCAGCAGTTTCGAGCAGACTCTAGCCAAAAACATTCAGTACTTC. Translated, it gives CASSFEQTLAKNIQYF.